Shown below are 14 T cell receptor beta chains from a single sample sequenced in a study of T-cell reconstitution after alpha-beta-depleted transplantation in children. Unique molecular identifiers were used to barcode this TCRbeta library. TCRdb fed the PCR reads into MiXCR, producing one record per CDR3 protein. The repertoire consists of 200,000 to 250,000 distinct CDR3 sequences, with 8.5% to 10% occurring once and the leading ten covering over 5.5%. The sequencing used PBMCs from the stem cell graft donor, collected from the stem cell graft. The origin of the receptors is a human donor who donated a stem cell graft to a child with acute lymphoblastic leukemia.

The gene calls are TRBV4-1 and TRBJ2-1; TRBD2 matches at 11 bases. The V and J ends lost 2 bases and 8 bases, in that order; junction bases with no gene match: 2. The CDR3 totals 14 residues. Looked up from germline, CDR1 is MGHRA and CDR2 is YSYEKL. Here the CDR3 DNA reads TGCGCCAGCAGCCAAAAACTAGCGGGGGATGAGCAGTTCTTC. It translates to CASSQKLAGDEQFF.

V gene TRBV6-2 or TRBV6-3 combines with J gene TRBJ1-2; no clear D. Trimming took off 2 bases at V and 3 bases at J, with 4 bases between the two ends. Germline V CDR1 and CDR2: MNHEY, SVGEGT. This CDR3 region has 12 residues. The CDR3 region is CASSYQDYGYTF. As DNA, the CDR3 is TGTGCCAGCAGTTACCAAGACTATGGCTACACCTTC.

V gene TRBV5-5 combines with J gene TRBJ2-7, with 9 bases fitting TRBD1. Germline CDR1 reads SGHKS; CDR2 reads YYEKEE (reference sequence). J was trimmed by 7 bases and V by 2 bases; bases with no gene match: 7. CDR3 length: 14 amino acids. CDR3: CASSFRDRANEQYF. CDR3 sequence (DNA): TGTGCCAGCAGCTTCCGGGACAGGGCTAATGAGCAGTACTTC.

This clonotype occurred a few times. The chain combines TRBV4-2 with TRBJ1-6; TRBD1 matches 7 bases. Unmatched junction bases numbered 11, after V lost 0 bases and J lost 9 bases. The CDR3 is 17 residues long. Germline CDR1 and CDR2: LGHNA and YNFKEQ. DNA for the CDR3: TGTGCCAGCAGCCAAGACTGGTCAGGGGGGTTAGGTTCACCCCTCCACTTT. This gives the protein CASSQDWSGGLGSPLHF.

The chain recombines TRBV18 with TRBJ2-7; no definite D call. The CDR3 contains 13 residues. The V gene's germline CDR1 is KGHSH and CDR2 LQKENI. V gave up 3 bases and J gave up 6 bases, with 12 bases separating them. The CDR3: CASSPSSPAEQYF. The CDR3 nucleotides read TGTGCCAGCTCACCGTCTAGTCCGGCCGAGCAGTACTTC. Filled out from reference TRBV18 and TRBJ2-7, the complete variable domain reads NAGVMQNPRHLVRRRGQEARLRCSPMKGHSHVYWYRQLPEEGLKFMVYLQKENIIDESGMPKERFSAEFPKEGPSILRIQQVVRGDSAAYFCASSPSSPAEQYFGPGTRLTVT.

At least ten counts were recorded for this clonotype. This chain joins TRBV29-1 and TRBJ2-2; no clear D gene. This CDR3 is built from 14 residues. Trimming removed 3 bases from V and 1 base from J, with 9 bases in between. CDR1 SQVTM and CDR2 ANQGSEA come from the germline V gene. The DNA of the CDR3 is TGCAGCGTTGATTCTTATGGGAACACCGGGGAGCTGTTTTTT. Residues: CSVDSYGNTGELFF.

The chain combines TRBV7-9 with TRBJ2-2; no firm D call. V lost 5 bases, J lost 5 bases, and 6 bases lay in between. CDR1 SEHNR and CDR2 FQNEAQ come from the germline V gene (reference sequence). This CDR3 region has 12 residues. As DNA, the CDR3 is TGTGCCAGCAGCCACGGAACCGGGGAGCTGTTTTTT. Translated, it gives CASSHGTGELFF.

This clonotype appeared many times. This chain links TRBV7-8 with TRBJ1-4; unclear D gene. Trimming took 2 bases from V and 5 from J, leaving 12 bases between them. The CDR3 loop spans 15 amino acids. The V gene's germline CDR1 is SGHVS and CDR2 FQNEAQ. CDR3 DNA sequence: TGTGCCAGCAGCTTACTGAACAGACTCAATGAAAAACTGTTTTTT. This gives the protein CASSLLNRLNEKLFF.

The chain uses TRBV5-5 and TRBJ1-5; perhaps TRBD1 as D (5 bases). Between the trimmed V and J ends, which lost 4 bases and 7 bases, there was a span of 21 bases. The CDR3 runs to 16 residues. From germline, CDR1 is SGHKS and CDR2 YYEKEE (reference sequence). The CDR3 spells CASSLPGLETGQPQHF. The CDR3 coding sequence is TGTGCCAGCAGCCTGCCGGGACTGGAGACCGGGCAGCCCCAGCATTTT. Together with reference TRBV5-5 and TRBJ1-5, the CDR3 gives the full variable domain: DAGVTQSPTHLIKTRGQQVTLRCSPISGHKSVSWYQQVLGQGPQFIFQYYEKEERGRGNFPDRFSARQFPNYSSELNVNALLLGDSALYLCASSLPGLETGQPQHFGDGTRLSIL.

This clonotype has at least ten counts. The genes are TRBV19 and TRBJ2-3; the match to TRBD1 covers 9 bases. CDR1 and CDR2 from the germline V gene are LNHDA and SQIVND (reference sequence). The CDR3 totals 14 residues. J lost 3 bases, V lost 6 bases, and 4 bases had no gene match. The CDR3 is CASRADRGTDTQYF. CDR3 sequence (DNA): TGTGCCAGTAGAGCGGACAGGGGAACAGATACGCAGTATTTT.

This clonotype appeared many times. V and J are TRBV27 and TRBJ2-1; 11 nucleotides agree with TRBD2. In germline, CDR1 is MNHEY, CDR2 SMNVEV (reference sequence). The CDR3 totals 15 residues. V was pared by 6 bases and J by 3 bases, with 4 bases of the junction left unmatched. CDR3 coding DNA: TGTGCCAGCAGGGGACTAGCGGTATACTACAATGAGCAGTTCTTC. It encodes CASRGLAVYYNEQFF.

The chain employs TRBV9 and TRBJ2-7; 10 positions agree with TRBD1. Germline V gene data show CDR1 as SGDLS and CDR2 as YYNGEE. The CDR3 runs 15 residues. Trimming at V came to 0 bases and at J to 7 bases, leaving 7 bases not matched to a gene. CDR3 protein: CASSVDETGGREQYF. Here the CDR3 DNA reads TGTGCCAGCAGCGTAGATGAGACAGGGGGCCGTGAGCAGTACTTC.

The table lists this clonotype with many counts. J is TRBJ2-3 and V is TRBV2; the match to TRBD1 covers 7 bases. The germline V gene has CDR1 SNHLY and CDR2 FYNNEI. CDR3 length equals 15 residues. V shed 4 bases and J 3 bases; nucleotides not matched to a gene: 7. The CDR3 DNA follows: TGTGCCAGCAGTGGACAGGGATTGGAGACAGATACGCAGTATTTT. Translated: CASSGQGLETDTQYF. The variable domain in full, completed from reference TRBV2 and TRBJ2-3, reads EPEVTQTPSHQVTQMGQEVILRCVPISNHLYFYWYRQILGQKVEFLVSFYNNEISEKSEIFDDQFSVERPDGSNFTLKIRSTKLEDSAMYFCASSGQGLETDTQYFGPGTRLTVL.

The sample holds many counts of this clonotype. This rearrangement joins TRBV7-9 to TRBJ1-5, with 9 bases aligning to TRBD1. This CDR3 has 14 residues. CDR1 and CDR2 (germline): SEHNR, FQNEAQ (reference sequence). The V and J ends lost 2 bases and 7 bases, in that order; junction bases with no gene match: 3. The DNA for the CDR3 is TGTGCCAGCAGCTTAACAGGGGGCAGCCAGCCCCAGCATTTT. Amino acid sequence: CASSLTGGSQPQHF.